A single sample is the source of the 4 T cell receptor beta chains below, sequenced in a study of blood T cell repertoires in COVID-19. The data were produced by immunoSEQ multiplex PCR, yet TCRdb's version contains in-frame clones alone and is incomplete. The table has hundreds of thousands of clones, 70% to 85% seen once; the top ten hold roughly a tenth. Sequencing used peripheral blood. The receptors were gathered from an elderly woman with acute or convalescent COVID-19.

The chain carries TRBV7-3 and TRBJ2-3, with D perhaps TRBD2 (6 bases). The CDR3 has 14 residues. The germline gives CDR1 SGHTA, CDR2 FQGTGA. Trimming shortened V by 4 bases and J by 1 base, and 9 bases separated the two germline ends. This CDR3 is CASSSRGGTDTQYF. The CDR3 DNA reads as TGTGCCAGCAGCTCTCGCGGGGGCACAGATACGCAGTATTTT.

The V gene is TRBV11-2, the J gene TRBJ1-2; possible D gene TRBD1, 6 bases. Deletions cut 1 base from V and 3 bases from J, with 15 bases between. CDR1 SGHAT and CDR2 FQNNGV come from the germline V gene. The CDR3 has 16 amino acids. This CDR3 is CASSLGAGVADYGYTF. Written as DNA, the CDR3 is TGTGCCAGCAGCTTAGGGGCAGGGGTGGCAGACTATGGCTACACCTTC. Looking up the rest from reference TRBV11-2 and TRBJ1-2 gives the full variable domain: EAGVAQSPRYKIIEKRQSVAFWCNPISGHATLYWYQQILGQGPKLLIQFQNNGVVDDSQLPKDRFSAERLKGVDSTLKIQPAKLEDSAVYLCASSLGAGVADYGYTFGSGTRLTVV.

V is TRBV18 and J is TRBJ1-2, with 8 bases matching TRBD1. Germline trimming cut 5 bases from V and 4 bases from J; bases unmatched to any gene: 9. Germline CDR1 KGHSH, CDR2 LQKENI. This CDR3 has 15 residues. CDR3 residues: CASSSGGAVSYGYTF. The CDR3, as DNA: TGTGCCAGCTCATCAGGGGGCGCGGTATCCTATGGCTACACCTTC.

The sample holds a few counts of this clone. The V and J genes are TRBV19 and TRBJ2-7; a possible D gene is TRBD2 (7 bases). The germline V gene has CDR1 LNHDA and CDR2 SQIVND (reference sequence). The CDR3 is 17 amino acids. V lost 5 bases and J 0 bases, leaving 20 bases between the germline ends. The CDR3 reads CASSPPAAGATSYEQYF. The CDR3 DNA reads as TGTGCCAGTAGTCCCCCCGCCGCGGGGGCAACCTCCTACGAGCAGTACTTC.